The present T cell receptor beta chain was sequenced within a study of early T cells in non-severe SARS-CoV-2 infection (dated by TCRdb to the early 2020s). Context from the whole study: Bulk RNA from unsorted whole blood was used for TCR sequencing, so alpha and beta chains could not be paired.

Here is what the overall study found, with its caveats: VDJdb matching was skewed toward anti-spike CD8 responses, so virus-specific expansions were likely underestimated and private and CD4 specificities were missed.

V loses 3 bases of germline sequence and J loses 0 bases, and the interval between the two ends is 11 bases. CDR3 length: 14 amino acids, cysteine to phenylalanine. Just CDR3 DNA is preserved here, 42 bases in frame from base 1. CDR1 and CDR2, looked up from the germline V gene, are SQVTM and ANQGSEA. This clonotype has a count of ten or more. Its antigen is still unknown. No base-level quality is on record; no much larger clone is a single base apart. The library was prepared using 5' RACE. Sequencing relied on a NextSeq 500. In the TCR library protocol, unique molecular identifiers were attached to individual cDNA molecules to correct for PCR bias and sequencing error. Sequencing covered both TCR alpha and beta chains, and within each sample the abundances of alpha and beta sequences were tightly co-correlated. On the study's bioinformatics: Decombinator V4 was used to annotate the V gene, J gene and CDR3 of the TCR sequences. TCRs were defined as expanded if a significant change between any two time points was detected under a Poisson model with p below 0.0001. TCR abundances were normalised to the total number of TCRs sequenced per sample and expressed as counts per million. TRAV1-2 paired with TRAJ12, TRAJ20 or TRAJ33 defined MAIT TCRs, while TRAV10 paired with TRAJ18 defined iNKT TCRs. A search of VDJdb, accessed on 1 November 2021, was run for TCRs annotated to CMV, EBV and SARS-CoV-2, with TCRs annotated for multiple antigens excluded. Using fastp trimming at Q25 and MiXCR clonotype assembly, TCRdb reanalyzed the public sequencing data and kept in-frame beta chains. CDR3 protein sequences are deduplicated, and each keeps its most common genes and DNA. The V and J calls, along with clone size, are taken from TCRdb and not from the paper's own processing. The table for this sample lists about 42,000 distinct CDR3 sequences; roughly 6% of them were counted only once. Approximately 8.4% of the sample is taken by the ten largest.

A case-control design nested within a healthcare worker cohort in London, UK, was used, with weekly nasopharyngeal swab PCR tests and blood sampling performed. Healthcare workers were enrolled in the week of the UK lockdown, from 23 to 31 March 2020, and were followed every week for up to roughly 15 weeks. The chain joins TRBV29-1 to TRBJ2-5; D gene: possibly TRBD2, on 5 matching bases. The origin of this receptor is an adult who was a healthcare worker with PCR-confirmed SARS-CoV-2 infection or an uninfected control (not recorded which). Specimen: whole blood, collected at baseline. The nucleotide sequence is given as TGCAGCGTTGAGCGGGCTTTATACCAAGAGACCCAGTACTTC. Translated, it reads CSVERALYQETQYF.